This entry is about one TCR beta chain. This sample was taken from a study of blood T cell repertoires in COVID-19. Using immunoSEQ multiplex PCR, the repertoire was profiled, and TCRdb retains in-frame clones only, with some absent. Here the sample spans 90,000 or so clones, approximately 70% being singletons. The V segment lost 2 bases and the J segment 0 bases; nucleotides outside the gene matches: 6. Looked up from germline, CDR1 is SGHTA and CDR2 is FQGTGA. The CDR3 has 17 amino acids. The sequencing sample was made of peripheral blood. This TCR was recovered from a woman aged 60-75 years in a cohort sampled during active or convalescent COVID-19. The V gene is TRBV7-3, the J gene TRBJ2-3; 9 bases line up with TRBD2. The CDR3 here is CASSLAPSGASTDTQYF. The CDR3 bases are TGTGCCAGCAGCTTAGCCCCTAGCGGGGCTAGCACAGATACGCAGTATTTT.